The 32 T cell receptor beta chains in this list originate from one sample, sequenced in a study of beta chain features in type 1 diabetes. Expressed TCRB transcripts were sequenced, since all the RNA that had been isolated was reverse transcribed. Libraries were prepared by immunoSEQ multiplex PCR; TCRdb keeps only in-frame clonotypes and omits some of them. The sample carries 310,000 or so clones, less than 10% recorded once. The sequencing sample was made of central memory CD4+ T cells from blood. The source of these receptors is a young woman in good health.

The V and J genes are TRBV7-3 and TRBJ2-3, with 8 bases fitting TRBD2. V lost 2 bases to trimming and J lost 3 bases; unmatched junction nucleotides: 1. Germline V gene data show CDR1 as SGHTA and CDR2 as FQGTGA. CDR3 size: 14 residues. This CDR3 reads CASSLRLATDTQYF. The CDR3 DNA sequence: TGTGCCAGCAGCTTACGACTAGCGACAGATACGCAGTATTTT.

There are a few counts of this clone. V is TRBV2 and J is TRBJ2-3; 7 positions match TRBD1. CDR3 length: 14 residues. Germline CDR1 is SNHLY and CDR2 is FYNNEI. The trim removed 3 bases at V and 6 bases at J, leaving 6 bases unmatched. CDR3 in amino acids: CASSDNGRGDTQYF. Written as DNA, the CDR3 is TGTGCCAGCAGTGACAACGGCAGGGGGGATACGCAGTATTTT.

The rearrangement uses TRBV28 and TRBJ2-2; the D gene is possibly TRBD1 (6 bases). The CDR3 is 15 residues long. The V gene's germline CDR1 is MDHEN and CDR2 SYDVKM. V lost 6 bases to trimming and J lost 0 bases, with 11 bases between them. DNA for the CDR3: TGTGCCAGCAGACGACAGGAGTCGAACACCGGGGAGCTGTTTTTT. It translates to CASRRQESNTGELFF. The entire variable domain, with the rest obtained from reference TRBV28 and TRBJ2-2, is as follows: DVKVTQSSRYLVKRTGEKVFLECVQDMDHENMFWYRQDPGLGLRLIYFSYDVKMKEKGDIPEGYSVSREKKERFSLILESASTNQTSMYLCASRRQESNTGELFFGEGSRLTVL.

The chain joins TRBV7-3 to TRBJ2-3, with a possible D match to TRBD1 (6 bases). Germline CDR1 is SGHTA and CDR2 is FQGTGA. CDR3 length: 14 amino acids. V dropped 2 bases and J dropped 6 bases, with 12 bases sitting between them. The CDR3 nucleotides are TGTGCCAGCAGCTTAGGGGGCCGAGGGGATACGCAGTATTTT. The encoded protein is CASSLGGRGDTQYF.

V is TRBV29-1 and J is TRBJ2-1; D remains unclear. V shed 7 bases and J shed 0 bases, with 16 bases lying between them. Germline V gives CDR1 SQVTM, CDR2 ANQGSEA. This CDR3 has 15 amino acids. CDR3 coding DNA: TGCAGCGCCCAGGTCGCGCCAAGCTCCTACAATGAGCAGTTCTTC. Protein sequence: CSAQVAPSSYNEQFF.

This clone was counted a few times. The CDR3 sequence: CASVLGHTNEQFF. CDR3 sequence (DNA): TGTGCCAGCGTCCTGGGGCACACCAATGAGCAGTTCTTC. This chain connects TRBV2 to TRBJ2-1; weak D call: TRBD1 (5 bases). Trimming removed 8 bases from V and 6 bases from J, with 14 bases in between. Germline V lookup: CDR1 SNHLY, CDR2 FYNNEI. The CDR3 has 13 amino acids.

This clone was observed a handful of times. The chain links TRBV5-1 to TRBJ2-7, with no clear D. CDR1 SGHRS and CDR2 YFSETQ come from the germline V gene. The CDR3 sequence is 12 residues long. Deletions cut 0 bases from V and 1 base from J, with 2 bases between. CDR3 region: CASSLVSYEQYF. The DNA of the CDR3 is TGCGCCAGCAGCTTGGTTTCCTACGAGCAGTACTTC. The variable domain in full, completed from reference TRBV5-1 and TRBJ2-7, reads KAGVTQTPRYLIKTRGQQVTLSCSPISGHRSVSWYQQTPGQGLQFLFEYFSETQRNKGNFPGRFSGRQFSNSRSEMNVSTLELGDSALYLCASSLVSYEQYFGPGTRLTVT.

This clone showed up just a few times. The rearrangement joins TRBV28 to TRBJ2-1; TRBD1 agrees at 10 bases. This CDR3 is 15 amino acids long. After removal of 3 bases from V and 10 bases from J, the junction contained 9 bases not matched to a gene. Germline V gene data show CDR1 as MDHEN and CDR2 as SYDVKM. The CDR3 reads CASSLGDRGYGEQFF. CDR3 nucleotides: TGTGCCAGCAGTTTGGGGGACAGGGGTTATGGAGAGCAGTTCTTC. The variable domain in full, completed from reference TRBV28 and TRBJ2-1, reads DVKVTQSSRYLVKRTGEKVFLECVQDMDHENMFWYRQDPGLGLRLIYFSYDVKMKEKGDIPEGYSVSREKKERFSLILESASTNQTSMYLCASSLGDRGYGEQFFGPGTRLTVL.

This clone was seen a handful of times. The chain links TRBV5-1 to TRBJ2-1, with TRBD2 matching 9 bases. CDR3 length: 15 amino acids. V gave up 7 bases and J gave up 6 bases; unmatched junction bases: 11. Germline V gene lookup returns CDR1 SGHRS and CDR2 YFSETQ. The CDR3 DNA follows: TGCGCCAGCGGAAGCGGGAGGATCGGATTCAATGAGCAGTTCTTC. Translating it yields CASGSGRIGFNEQFF.

This clone was detected only a few times. The chain recombines TRBV4-3 with TRBJ2-3, with no clear D. The germline gives CDR1 LGHNA, CDR2 YSLEER. Trimming cost V 0 bases and J 1 base, with 5 bases left between them. The CDR3 covers 14 residues. The CDR3 region is CASSQEPGTDTQYF. The CDR3 DNA is TGCGCCAGCAGCCAAGAACCCGGCACAGATACGCAGTATTTT.

This clone showed up just a few times. CDR3 region: CASGLMRTGAEAFF. The CDR3 DNA reads as TGTGCCAGCGGGTTAATGCGGACAGGGGCTGAAGCTTTCTTT. The V call is TRBV7-2, the J call TRBJ1-1; 9 bases are a match to TRBD1. Germline CDR1 SGHTA, CDR2 FQGNSA. The trim removed 8 bases at V and 6 bases at J, leaving 10 bases unmatched. The CDR3 has 14 residues.

This clone has a handful of counts. The rearrangement links TRBV4-2 to TRBJ2-3, with D unclear. Trimming removed 0 bases from V and 3 bases from J, with 10 bases in between. Per germline, CDR1 LGHNA and CDR2 YNFKEQ. The CDR3 length is 15 residues. In DNA form, the CDR3 reads TGTGCCAGCAGCCAAGATCTGACCCATACAGATACGCAGTATTTT. Protein sequence: CASSQDLTHTDTQYF.

Regarding this clone: Other DNA variants within this sample encode the same CDR3. The CDR3 region has the DNA TGTGCCAGCAGTGATCAGGGGAACACTGAAGCTTTCTTT. Amino acid sequence: CASSDQGNTEAFF. The chain couples TRBV2 to TRBJ1-1; the D gene is possibly TRBD1 (5 bases). V was pared by 3 bases and J by 1 base, with 6 bases between. CDR3 size: 13 residues. The germline gives CDR1 SNHLY, CDR2 FYNNEI.

This clone was seen a few times. The J gene is TRBJ2-1, the V gene TRBV6-7, with TRBD1 matching 11 bases. TRBV6-7 is flagged as an ORF with uncertain function. Trimming removed 2 bases from V and 8 bases from J; junction bases left unmatched: 8. The CDR3 is 16 amino acids. CDR3 residues: CASSYPGTGGKDEQFF. The DNA of the CDR3 is TGTGCCAGCAGTTACCCCGGGACAGGGGGTAAGGATGAGCAGTTCTTC.

This clone came up a few times. This sequence joins TRBV6-6 and TRBJ1-5; no reliable D call. V shed 7 bases and J shed 4 bases, with 8 bases lying between them. CDR1 MNHNY and CDR2 SVGAGI come from the germline V gene (reference sequence). There are 12 residues in the CDR3. CDR3 sequence: CASKSGNQPQHF. Written as DNA, the CDR3 is TGTGCCAGCAAGTCGGGGAATCAGCCCCAGCATTTT.

Ten or more counts support this clone. The chain combines TRBV28 with TRBJ2-4, with D perhaps TRBD2 (5 bases). CDR3 size: 19 residues. In germline, CDR1 is MDHEN, CDR2 SYDVKM. Trimming took 3 bases from V and 2 from J, leaving 23 bases between them. CDR3 in DNA: TGTGCCAGCAGTTTCGTTGGGTTTGAGACTAAGGCTACCAAAAACATTCAGTACTTC. This sequence encodes CASSFVGFETKATKNIQYF.

Written as DNA, the CDR3 is TGTGCCAGCAGTCCCAAAGGGGGTGCGGCCCAGCATTTT. This encodes CASSPKGGAAQHF. The chain is built from TRBV27 and TRBJ1-5, with a weak D call TRBD1 (6 bases). The CDR3 extends over 13 amino acids. The germline V gene has CDR1 MNHEY and CDR2 SMNVEV (reference sequence). The V end lost 5 bases, the J end lost 11 bases, and 16 bases lay between the germline ends.

This clone has a handful of counts. The J gene is TRBJ1-2, the V gene TRBV9; no clear D. Trimming removed 3 bases at V and 8 bases at J, with 11 bases between. Germline CDR1 is SGDLS and CDR2 is YYNGEE. There are 12 residues in the CDR3. CDR3 sequence reads: CASSAREGGYTF. In nucleotides, the CDR3 is TGTGCCAGCAGCGCCCGGGAGGGCGGCTACACCTTC.

This clone was detected a few times. The chain joins TRBV18 to TRBJ2-7, with TRBD2 matching over 13 bases. J lost 7 bases, V lost 3 bases, and 6 bases had no gene match. The CDR3 totals 15 residues. Germline lookup yields CDR1 KGHSH and CDR2 LQKENI. The CDR3 loop reads CASSPGLAGVREQYF. Written as DNA, the CDR3 is TGTGCCAGCTCACCTGGACTAGCGGGGGTGCGGGAGCAGTACTTC.

The rearrangement uses TRBV6-6 and TRBJ2-5; D is uncertain. The CDR3 covers 13 residues. Germline lookup yields CDR1 MNHNY and CDR2 SVGAGI (reference sequence). Trimming stripped 6 bases from V and 3 bases from J, with 11 bases between. CDR3 bases: TGTGCCAGCAGCGGCCAGGCCGAAGAGACCCAGTACTTC. Translating it yields CASSGQAEETQYF.

The gene calls are TRBV29-1 and TRBJ1-1; no definite D call. V lost 4 bases, J lost 1 base, and 10 bases lay in between. Germline V CDR1 and CDR2: SQVTM, ANQGSEA. The CDR3 runs 13 residues. CDR3 sequence reads: CSVVWETNTEAFF. The CDR3 DNA reads as TGCAGCGTTGTGTGGGAGACGAACACTGAAGCTTTCTTT.

The rearrangement uses TRBV29-1 and TRBJ1-1, with a tentative D call TRBD1 (6 bases). Germline V gives CDR1 SQVTM, CDR2 ANQGSEA. The V end lost 2 bases, the J end lost 4 bases, and 14 bases lay between the germline ends. The CDR3 has 14 residues. CDR3 nucleotide sequence: TGCAGCGTTGAAAAGTGGGACACCGGCACTGAAGCTTTCTTT. This translates into CSVEKWDTGTEAFF.

This clone occurred many times. V usage is TRBV28 and J usage is TRBJ2-3; D may match TRBD1 or TRBD2 (6 bases each). V gave up 7 bases and J gave up 2 bases, with 13 bases separating them. Germline assignment: CDR1 MDHEN and CDR2 SYDVKM. The CDR3 length is 14 residues. This CDR3 reads CASKKGGITDTQYF. The CDR3 nucleotides are TGTGCCAGCAAGAAAGGGGGGATCACAGATACGCAGTATTTT.

This clone was detected a few times. The V and J genes are TRBV19 and TRBJ2-1, with 12 bases that match TRBD2. The V segment lost 3 bases and the J segment 2 bases; nucleotides outside the gene matches: 2. Germline lookup yields CDR1 LNHDA and CDR2 SQIVND (reference sequence). This CDR3 region has 16 residues. DNA for the CDR3: TGTGCCAGTAGTATCCGGACTAGCGGGGCCTACAATGAGCAGTTCTTC. Translating gives CASSIRTSGAYNEQFF.

This chain joins TRBV15 and TRBJ2-1; TRBD2 matches at 10 bases. Germline CDR1 is LNHNV and CDR2 is YYDKDF (reference sequence). J gave up 8 bases and V 11 bases, and 9 bases lay outside the gene matches. This CDR3 is 13 amino acids long. DNA of the CDR3: TGTGCCTCGTCAGCGGGAGGGTCATATGAGCAGTTCTTC. Its protein is CASSAGGSYEQFF.

The sample holds many counts of this clone. The chain links TRBV7-3 to TRBJ2-1; D is uncertain. Between the trimmed V and J ends, which lost 1 base and 6 bases, there was a span of 7 bases. Germline V gene sequence: CDR1 SGHTA, CDR2 FQGTGA. The CDR3 is made up of 13 amino acids. CDR3 DNA sequence: TGTGCCAGCAGCTTAAACTCCCCCAATGAGCAGTTCTTC. It specifies CASSLNSPNEQFF.

A few counts support this clone. The chain recombines TRBV18 with TRBJ2-7; weak D call: TRBD1 (6 bases). V shed 3 bases and J shed 0 bases, with 12 bases lying between them. Germline lookup yields CDR1 KGHSH and CDR2 LQKENI. The CDR3 is made up of 15 amino acids. CDR3 sequence: CASSPRQASSYEQYF. The CDR3 DNA follows: TGTGCCAGCTCACCCCGACAGGCGAGCTCCTACGAGCAGTACTTC. The full variable domain, in which reference TRBV18 and TRBJ2-7 provide the parts outside the CDR3, is NAGVMQNPRHLVRRRGQEARLRCSPMKGHSHVYWYRQLPEEGLKFMVYLQKENIIDESGMPKERFSAEFPKEGPSILRIQQVVRGDSAAYFCASSPRQASSYEQYFGPGTRLTVT.

In the case of this clone: Other DNA sequences of this sample code for an identical CDR3. The chain recombines TRBV18 with TRBJ2-5, with a weak D call TRBD1 (6 bases). From germline, CDR1 is KGHSH and CDR2 LQKENI. V dropped 3 bases and J dropped 4 bases, with 9 bases sitting between them. The CDR3 totals 13 residues. The DNA of the CDR3 is TGTGCCAGCTCACCGGGACAAGGAGAGACCCAGTACTTC. Amino acids: CASSPGQGETQYF. Supplemented by reference TRBV18 and TRBJ2-5, the full variable domain reads NAGVMQNPRHLVRRRGQEARLRCSPMKGHSHVYWYRQLPEEGLKFMVYLQKENIIDESGMPKERFSAEFPKEGPSILRIQQVVRGDSAAYFCASSPGQGETQYFGPGTRLLVL.

The rearrangement joins TRBV15 to TRBJ1-1, with D hard to call. The CDR3 has 14 amino acids. Trimming left V 6 bases short and J 1 base short, with 12 bases between. Germline V gene sequence: CDR1 LNHNV, CDR2 YYDKDF (reference sequence). CDR3 DNA: TGTGCCACCAGAGAGTCTATGGGGAACACTGAAGCTTTCTTT. Protein sequence: CATRESMGNTEAFF.

The chain links TRBV7-2 to TRBJ2-6; tentatively, D is TRBD1 (5 bases). Looked up from germline, CDR1 is SGHTA and CDR2 is FQGNSA. The CDR3 runs to 16 residues. Trimming took 1 base from V and 1 from J, leaving 8 bases between them. This chain's CDR3 is CASSLGSGSGANVLTF. CDR3 DNA: TGTGCCAGCAGCTTAGGCTCAGGGTCTGGGGCCAACGTCCTGACTTTC.

This clone was detected many times. The V call is TRBV27, the J call TRBJ2-7, with TRBD2 matching 13 bases. The germline V gene has CDR1 MNHEY and CDR2 SMNVEV (reference sequence). V shed 6 bases and J 2 bases; nucleotides not matched to a gene: 4. CDR3 length: 15 amino acids. The CDR3 DNA reads TGTGCCAGCAGAAGGACTAGCGGGAGAGCCTACGAGCAGTACTTC. Protein: CASRRTSGRAYEQYF.

The genes are TRBV7-3 and TRBJ2-7, with TRBD1 matching 10 bases. The germline CDR1 and CDR2 sequences are SGHTA and FQGTGA. This CDR3 is built from 14 residues. Trimming cost V 5 bases and J 6 bases; bases outside gene matches: 7. CDR3 sequence (DNA): TGTGCCAGCAGCCCTTGGACAGGGGGAATCGAGCAGTACTTC. It specifies CASSPWTGGIEQYF.